This T cell receptor beta chain was retrieved from a study of blood T cell repertoires in COVID-19. CDR1 is SGHTA and CDR2 is FQGTGA in the germline V gene. The CDR3 has 15 amino acids. V lost 3 bases and J lost 0, with 9 bases in between. Original data processing: Nucleated cell number was recorded as an estimate derived from reference gene primer amplification. Repertoires were generated with immunoSEQ multiplex PCR, while TCRdb's copy carries only in-frame clones and drops some. V and J calls and clone size are given by that table; D and trimming were obtained from the DNA. Of some 130,000 clones listed, around 89% are singletons.

The J gene is TRBJ1-5, the V gene TRBV7-3; D is unclear. This clonotype was sampled from a man in his 70s with active COVID-19. Sequencing input: peripheral blood. For the CDR3, the DNA is TGTGCCAGCAGCTTCCCTAGTCATAGCAATCAGCCCCAGCATTTT. Translated: CASSFPSHSNQPQHF.